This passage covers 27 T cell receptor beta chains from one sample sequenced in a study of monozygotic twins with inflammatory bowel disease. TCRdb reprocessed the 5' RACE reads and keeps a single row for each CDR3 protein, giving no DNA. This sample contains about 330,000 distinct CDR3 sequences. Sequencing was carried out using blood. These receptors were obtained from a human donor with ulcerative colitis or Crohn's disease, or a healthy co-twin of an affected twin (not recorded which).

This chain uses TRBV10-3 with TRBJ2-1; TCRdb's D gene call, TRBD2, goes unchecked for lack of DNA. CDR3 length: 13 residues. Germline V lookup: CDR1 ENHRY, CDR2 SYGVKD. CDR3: CASASEGYNEQFF.

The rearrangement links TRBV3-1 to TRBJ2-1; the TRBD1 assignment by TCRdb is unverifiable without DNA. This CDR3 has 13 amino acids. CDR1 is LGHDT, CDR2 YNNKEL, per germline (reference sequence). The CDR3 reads CASSQEVGREQFF.

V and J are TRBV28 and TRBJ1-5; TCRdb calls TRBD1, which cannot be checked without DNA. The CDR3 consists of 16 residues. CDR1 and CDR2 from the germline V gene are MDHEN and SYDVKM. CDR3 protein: CASSRPGVYSNQPQHF.

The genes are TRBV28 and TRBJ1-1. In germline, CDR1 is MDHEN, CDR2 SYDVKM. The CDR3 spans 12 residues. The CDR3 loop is CASRDGPTEAFF.

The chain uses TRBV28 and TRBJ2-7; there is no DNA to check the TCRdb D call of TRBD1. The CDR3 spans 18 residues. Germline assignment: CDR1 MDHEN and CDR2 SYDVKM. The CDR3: CASSSGVGVGAWLHEQYF.

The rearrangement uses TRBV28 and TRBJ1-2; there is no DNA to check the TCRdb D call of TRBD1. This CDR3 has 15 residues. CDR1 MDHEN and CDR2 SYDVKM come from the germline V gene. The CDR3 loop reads CASIEGGQGAYGYTF.

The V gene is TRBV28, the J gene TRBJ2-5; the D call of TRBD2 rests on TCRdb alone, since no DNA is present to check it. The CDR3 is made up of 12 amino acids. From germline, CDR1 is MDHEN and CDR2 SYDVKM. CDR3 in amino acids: CATRSGGETQYF. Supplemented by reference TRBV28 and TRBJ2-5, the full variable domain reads DVKVTQSSRYLVKRTGEKVFLECVQDMDHENMFWYRQDPGLGLRLIYFSYDVKMKEKGDIPEGYSVSREKKERFSLILESASTNQTSMYLCATRSGGETQYFGPGTRLLVL.

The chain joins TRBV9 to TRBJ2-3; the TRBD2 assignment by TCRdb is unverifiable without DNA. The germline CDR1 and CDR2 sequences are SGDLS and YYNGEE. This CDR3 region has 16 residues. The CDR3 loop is CASSIDTGRDTDTQYF.

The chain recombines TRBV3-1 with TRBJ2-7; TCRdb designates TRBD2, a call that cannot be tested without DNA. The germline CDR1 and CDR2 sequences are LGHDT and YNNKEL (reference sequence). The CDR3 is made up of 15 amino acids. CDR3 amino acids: CASSPVRGNTYEQYF.

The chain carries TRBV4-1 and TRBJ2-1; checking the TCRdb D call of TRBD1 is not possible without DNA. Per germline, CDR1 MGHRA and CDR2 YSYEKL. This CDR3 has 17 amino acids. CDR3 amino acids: CASSQAFRDRSYNEQFF.

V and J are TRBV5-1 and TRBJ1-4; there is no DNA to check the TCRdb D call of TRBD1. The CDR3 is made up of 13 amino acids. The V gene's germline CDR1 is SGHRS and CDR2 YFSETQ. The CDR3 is CASSLVGGQGLFF.

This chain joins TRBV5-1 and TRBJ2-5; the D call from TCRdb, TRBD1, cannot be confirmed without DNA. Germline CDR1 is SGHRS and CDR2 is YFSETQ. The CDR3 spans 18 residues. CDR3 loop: CASSASTTADRLQETQYF.

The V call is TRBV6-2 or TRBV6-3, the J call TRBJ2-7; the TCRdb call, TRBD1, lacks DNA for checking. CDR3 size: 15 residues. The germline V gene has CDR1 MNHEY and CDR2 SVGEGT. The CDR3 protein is CASNPDRSSSYEQYF.

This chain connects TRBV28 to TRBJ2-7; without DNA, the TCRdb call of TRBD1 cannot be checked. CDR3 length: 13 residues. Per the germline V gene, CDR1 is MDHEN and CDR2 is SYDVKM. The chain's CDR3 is CTSGRPPSYEQYF.

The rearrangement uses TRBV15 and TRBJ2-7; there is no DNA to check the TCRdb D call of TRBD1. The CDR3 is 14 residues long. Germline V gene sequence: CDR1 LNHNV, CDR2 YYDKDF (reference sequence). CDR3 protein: CATSRHRDGYEQYF.

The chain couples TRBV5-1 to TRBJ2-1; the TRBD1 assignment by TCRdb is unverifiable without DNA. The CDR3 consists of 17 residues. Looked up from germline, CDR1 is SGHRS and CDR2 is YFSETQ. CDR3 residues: CASSPSKGDRPYNEQFF.

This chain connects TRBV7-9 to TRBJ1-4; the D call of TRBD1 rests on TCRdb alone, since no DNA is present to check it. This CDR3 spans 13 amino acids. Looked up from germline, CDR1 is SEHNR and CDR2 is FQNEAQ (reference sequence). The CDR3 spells CASGDRGIEKLFF.

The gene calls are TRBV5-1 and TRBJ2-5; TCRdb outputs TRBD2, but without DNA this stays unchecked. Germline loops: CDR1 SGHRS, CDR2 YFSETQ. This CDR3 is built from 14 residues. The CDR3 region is CASSSGTSGDTQYF.

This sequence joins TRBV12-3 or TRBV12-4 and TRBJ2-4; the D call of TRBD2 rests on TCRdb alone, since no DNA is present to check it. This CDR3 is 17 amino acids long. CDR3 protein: CASSFPLATLGKNIQYF.

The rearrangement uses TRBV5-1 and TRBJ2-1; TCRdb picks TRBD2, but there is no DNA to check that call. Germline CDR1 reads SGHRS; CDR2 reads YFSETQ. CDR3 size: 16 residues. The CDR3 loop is CASSRASGSFDNEQFF.

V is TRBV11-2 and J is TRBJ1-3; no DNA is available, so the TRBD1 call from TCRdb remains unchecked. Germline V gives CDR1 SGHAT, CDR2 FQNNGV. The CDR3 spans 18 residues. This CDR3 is CASSLNPPSGAAGNTIYF. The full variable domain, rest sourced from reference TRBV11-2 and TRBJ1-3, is EAGVAQSPRYKIIEKRQSVAFWCNPISGHATLYWYQQILGQGPKLLIQFQNNGVVDDSQLPKDRFSAERLKGVDSTLKIQPAKLEDSAVYLCASSLNPPSGAAGNTIYFGEGSWLTVV.

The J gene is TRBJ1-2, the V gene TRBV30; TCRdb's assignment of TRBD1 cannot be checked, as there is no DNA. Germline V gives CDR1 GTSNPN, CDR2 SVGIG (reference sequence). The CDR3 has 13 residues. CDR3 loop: CAWNSLFGYGYTF.

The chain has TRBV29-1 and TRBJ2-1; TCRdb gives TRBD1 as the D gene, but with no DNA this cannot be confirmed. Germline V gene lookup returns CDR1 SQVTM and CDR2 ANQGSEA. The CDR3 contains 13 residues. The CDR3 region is CSVAQGAGNEQFF.

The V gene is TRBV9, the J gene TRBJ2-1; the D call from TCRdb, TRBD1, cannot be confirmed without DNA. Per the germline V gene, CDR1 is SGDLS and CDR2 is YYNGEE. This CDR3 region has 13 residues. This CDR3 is CASSVVPGDEQFF.

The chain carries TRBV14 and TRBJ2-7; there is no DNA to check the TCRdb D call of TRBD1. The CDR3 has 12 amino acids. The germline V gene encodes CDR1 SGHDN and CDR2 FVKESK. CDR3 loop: CASSQAPGGQYF.

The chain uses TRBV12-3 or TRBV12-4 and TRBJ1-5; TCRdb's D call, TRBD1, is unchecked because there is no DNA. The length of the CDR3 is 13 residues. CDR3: CASTAGGDQPQHF.

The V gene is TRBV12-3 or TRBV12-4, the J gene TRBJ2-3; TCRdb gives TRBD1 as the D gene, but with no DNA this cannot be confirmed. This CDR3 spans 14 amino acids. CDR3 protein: CASKNQGGADTQYF.